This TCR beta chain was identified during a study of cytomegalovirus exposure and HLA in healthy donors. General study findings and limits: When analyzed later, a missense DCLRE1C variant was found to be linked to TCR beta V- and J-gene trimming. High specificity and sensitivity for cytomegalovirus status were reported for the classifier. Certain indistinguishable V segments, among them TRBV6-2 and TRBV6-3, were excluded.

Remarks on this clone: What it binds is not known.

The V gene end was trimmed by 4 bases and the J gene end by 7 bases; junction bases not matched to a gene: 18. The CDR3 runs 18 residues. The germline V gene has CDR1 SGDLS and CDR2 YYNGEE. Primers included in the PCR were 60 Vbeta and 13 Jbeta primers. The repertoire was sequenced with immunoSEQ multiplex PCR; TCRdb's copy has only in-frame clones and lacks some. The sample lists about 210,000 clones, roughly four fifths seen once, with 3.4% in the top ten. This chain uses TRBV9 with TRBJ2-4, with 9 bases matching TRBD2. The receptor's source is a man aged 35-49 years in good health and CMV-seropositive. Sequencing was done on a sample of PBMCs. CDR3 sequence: CASSPRGGLAPRMNIQYF. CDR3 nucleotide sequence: TGTGCCAGCAGCCCTCGGGGAGGACTAGCGCCCCGGATGAACATTCAGTACTTC.